Listed below are T cell receptor beta chains from one sample, sequenced in a study of shared clonotypes between healthy human individuals. Clones were sequenced by immunoSEQ multiplex PCR, and TCRdb holds only the in-frame ones, with some missing. The profile covers hundreds of thousands of clones, with about 96% appearing a single time and 0.095% to 0.13% taken by the ten largest. Specimen: naive CD8+ T cells sorted from blood. The receptors stem from a young woman in good health. Each CDR3 is given with its conserved first and last residue. Each record gives: V gene, J gene, CDR3 protein.

TRBV19,TRBJ2-2,CASSTSGRNTGELFF
TRBV5-1,TRBJ2-1,CASSPIAGGAYNEQFF
TRBV30,TRBJ1-1,CAWRQGAFRGVNTEAFF
TRBV27,TRBJ2-1,CASSLTGSLHNEQFF
TRBV7-7,TRBJ2-2,CASSHTGELFF
TRBV11-2,TRBJ1-5,CASSLFPDSNQPQHF
TRBV28,TRBJ2-1,CASSGGERAVLSYNEQFF
TRBV15,TRBJ1-4,CATSTGRGEKLFF
TRBV10-1,TRBJ2-5,CASSESTGTGFWKTQYF
TRBV19,TRBJ1-5,CASSIIRQPQHF
TRBV4-1,TRBJ1-2,CASSHPPDYGYTF
TRBV27,TRBJ2-7,CASKGRGPSGEQYF
TRBV6-1,TRBJ1-1,CASGQGGAEAFF
TRBV2,-,CASNGPSYEQYF
TRBV27,TRBJ1-3,CASSLFPGSGNTIYF
TRBV7-9,TRBJ2-1,CASSLRLNEQFF
TRBV7-9,TRBJ1-5,CASSNEHQPQHF
TRBV27,TRBJ2-1,CASSHREANNEQFF
TRBV7-9,TRBJ2-2,CASSPGTSGLTGELFF
TRBV5-6,TRBJ2-7,CASSDGSTYEQYF
TRBV27,TRBJ2-7,CASSLDTGYEQYF
TRBV9,TRBJ1-3,CASSVGSSGNTIYF
TRBV28,TRBJ2-6,CASSPRTAGANVLTF
TRBV2,TRBJ1-5,CASSELGGAQPQHF
TRBV28,TRBJ1-5,CASSTDREVWSNQPQHF
TRBV19,TRBJ1-6,CASSMVALNSPLHF
TRBV27,TRBJ2-5,CASSLKNQETQYF
TRBV10-2,TRBJ2-7,CASSESYEQYF
TRBV7-6,TRBJ2-7,CASSLISAGAIYEQYF
TRBV7-3,TRBJ2-5,CASLGERCAETQYF
TRBV13,TRBJ2-5,CASSLDGEGGKTQYF
TRBV29-1,TRBJ1-1,CSVHGGRFRSTEAFF
TRBV27,TRBJ2-7,CASSLGPSYEQYF
TRBV11-2,-,CASSLGTRSYEQYF
TRBV27,TRBJ2-7,CASSLSLGERVYEQYF
TRBV19,TRBJ1-5,CASSIGRDRNGQPQHF
TRBV7-2,TRBJ2-2,CASSLGGTSGRFTGELFF
TRBV6-1,TRBJ2-3,CASSGYRGETDTQYF
TRBV2,TRBJ2-7,CASKGGLAGSVGQYF
TRBV19,TRBJ2-1,CASSIDQVAGLNEQFF
TRBV9,TRBJ2-1,CASSTMTGPVTYNEQFF
TRBV7-9,TRBJ2-1,CASSYSVNEQFF
TRBV10-3,TRBJ2-7,CATNGPRNDEQYF
TRBV5-8,TRBJ2-3,CASTSGTFTDTQYF
TRBV28,TRBJ2-7,CATRGAGKNSYEQYF
TRBV11-2,TRBJ1-4,CASSLSVSEPYEKLFF
TRBV25-1,TRBJ1-3,CASSELITGNTIYF
TRBV7-2,TRBJ2-7,CASSPRRDYNYEQYF